This section outlines one T cell receptor beta chain sequence together with its context. Its antigen is not identified. The sample belongs to a study of cytomegalovirus exposure and HLA in healthy donors. Study-wide points: Some 16,000 TCR beta sequences were associated with HLA alleles at 0.05 false discovery rate in a later analysis. Among the most significant clusters, several appeared linked to common viral pathogens in a later analysis.

J was trimmed by 8 bases and V by 3 bases; bases with no gene match: 7. This CDR3 has 15 residues. The germline V gene encodes CDR1 SGHTA and CDR2 FQGNSA. PCR primers comprised 60 Vbeta and 13 Jbeta primers. Here immunoSEQ multiplex PCR was the method, and the copy in TCRdb shows in-frame clones only, minus some. The sample consists of about 130,000 clones, 81% of them appearing once. J is TRBJ2-4 and V is TRBV7-2; 10 bases map to TRBD2. This TCR was recovered from a man aged 18-30 years in good health and CMV-seronegative. Source material: PBMCs. The CDR3 bases are TGTGCCAGCAGCTTTAAGCGGGGGGGCCGGGACATTCAGTACTTC. Protein sequence: CASSFKRGGRDIQYF.